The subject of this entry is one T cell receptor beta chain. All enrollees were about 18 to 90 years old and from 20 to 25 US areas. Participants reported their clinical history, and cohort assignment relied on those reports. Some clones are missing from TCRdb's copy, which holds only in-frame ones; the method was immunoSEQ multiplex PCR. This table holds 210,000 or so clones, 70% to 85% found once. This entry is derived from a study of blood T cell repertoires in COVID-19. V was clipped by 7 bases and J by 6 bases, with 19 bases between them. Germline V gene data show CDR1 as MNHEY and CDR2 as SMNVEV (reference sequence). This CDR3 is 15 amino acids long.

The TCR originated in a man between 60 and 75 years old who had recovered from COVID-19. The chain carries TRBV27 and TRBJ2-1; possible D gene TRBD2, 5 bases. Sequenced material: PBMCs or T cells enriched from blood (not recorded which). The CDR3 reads CASKKDLERGNEQFF. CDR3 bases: TGTGCCAGCAAAAAGGACTTGGAGAGAGGCAATGAGCAGTTCTTC.